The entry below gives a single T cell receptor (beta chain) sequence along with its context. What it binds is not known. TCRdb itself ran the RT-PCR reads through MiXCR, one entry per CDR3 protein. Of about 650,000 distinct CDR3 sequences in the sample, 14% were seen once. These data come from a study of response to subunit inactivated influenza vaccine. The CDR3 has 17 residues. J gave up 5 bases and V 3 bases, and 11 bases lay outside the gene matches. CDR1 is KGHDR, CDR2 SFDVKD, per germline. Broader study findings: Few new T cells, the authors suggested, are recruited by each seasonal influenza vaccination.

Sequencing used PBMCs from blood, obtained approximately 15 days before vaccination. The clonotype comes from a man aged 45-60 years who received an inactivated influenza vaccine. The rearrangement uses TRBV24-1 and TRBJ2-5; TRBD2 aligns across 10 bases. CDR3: CATSDIAGGHDWETQYF. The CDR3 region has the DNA TGTGCCACCAGTGATATAGCGGGAGGCCACGACTGGGAGACCCAGTACTTC.